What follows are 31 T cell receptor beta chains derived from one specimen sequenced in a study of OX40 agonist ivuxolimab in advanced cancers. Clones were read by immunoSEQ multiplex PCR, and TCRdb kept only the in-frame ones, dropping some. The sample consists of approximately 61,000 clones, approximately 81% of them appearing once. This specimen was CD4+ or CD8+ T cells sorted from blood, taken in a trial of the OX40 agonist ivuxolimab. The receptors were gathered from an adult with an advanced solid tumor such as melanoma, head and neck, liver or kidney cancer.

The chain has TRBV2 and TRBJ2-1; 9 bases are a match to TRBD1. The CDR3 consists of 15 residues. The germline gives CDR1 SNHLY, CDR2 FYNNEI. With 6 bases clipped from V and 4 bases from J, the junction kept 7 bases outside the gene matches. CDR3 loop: CASSHRTGAYNEQFF. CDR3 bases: TGTGCCAGCAGCCACCGGACAGGGGCTTACAATGAGCAGTTCTTC.

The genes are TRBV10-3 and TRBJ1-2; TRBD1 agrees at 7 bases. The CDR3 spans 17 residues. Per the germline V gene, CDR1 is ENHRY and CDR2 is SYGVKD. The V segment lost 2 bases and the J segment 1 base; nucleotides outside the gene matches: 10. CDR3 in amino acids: CAISEMRRGLSNYGYTF. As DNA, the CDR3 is TGTGCCATCAGTGAGATGAGGAGGGGGCTAAGTAACTATGGCTACACCTTC.

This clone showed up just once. This chain's CDR3 is CASSGTGVWAGELFF. The CDR3, as DNA: TGCGCCAGCAGCGGAACGGGAGTTTGGGCCGGGGAGCTGTTTTTT. The J gene is TRBJ2-2, the V gene TRBV4-1, with a tentative D call TRBD2 (6 bases). V gave up 5 bases and J gave up 6 bases, with 16 bases separating them. This CDR3 spans 15 amino acids. Per germline, CDR1 MGHRA and CDR2 YSYEKL.

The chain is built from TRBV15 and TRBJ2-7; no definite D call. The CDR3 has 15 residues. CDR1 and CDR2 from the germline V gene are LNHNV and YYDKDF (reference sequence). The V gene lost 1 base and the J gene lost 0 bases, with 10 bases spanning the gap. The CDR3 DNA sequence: TGTGCCACCAGCAGAGGGCACAGTAGCTCCTACGAGCAGTACTTC. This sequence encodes CATSRGHSSSYEQYF.

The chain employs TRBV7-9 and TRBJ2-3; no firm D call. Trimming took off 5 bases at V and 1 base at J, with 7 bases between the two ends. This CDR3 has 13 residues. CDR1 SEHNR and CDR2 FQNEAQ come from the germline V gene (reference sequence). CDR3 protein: CASSLVGTDTQYF. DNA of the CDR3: TGTGCCAGCAGCCTAGTTGGCACAGATACGCAGTATTTT. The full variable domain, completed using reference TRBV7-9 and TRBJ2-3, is DTGVSQNPRHKITKRGQNVTFRCDPISEHNRLYWYRQTLGQGPEFLTYFQNEAQLEKSRLLSDRFSAERPKGSFSTLEIQRTEQGDSAMYLCASSLVGTDTQYFGPGTRLTVL.

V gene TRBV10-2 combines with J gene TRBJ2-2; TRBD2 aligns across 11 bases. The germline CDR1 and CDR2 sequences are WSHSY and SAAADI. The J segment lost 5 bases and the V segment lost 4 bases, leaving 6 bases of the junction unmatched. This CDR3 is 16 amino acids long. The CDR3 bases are TGCGCCAGCAGTGTACCGGGACTAGCGGCTACCGGGGAGCTGTTTTTT. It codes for CASSVPGLAATGELFF.

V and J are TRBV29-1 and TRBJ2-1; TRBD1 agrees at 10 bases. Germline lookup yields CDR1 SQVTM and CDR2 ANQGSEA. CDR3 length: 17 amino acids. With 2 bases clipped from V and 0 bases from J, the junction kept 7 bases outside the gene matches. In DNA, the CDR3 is TGCAGCGTTGAAAATATGGGGACAGGGGCCTCCTACAATGAGCAGTTCTTC. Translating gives CSVENMGTGASYNEQFF.

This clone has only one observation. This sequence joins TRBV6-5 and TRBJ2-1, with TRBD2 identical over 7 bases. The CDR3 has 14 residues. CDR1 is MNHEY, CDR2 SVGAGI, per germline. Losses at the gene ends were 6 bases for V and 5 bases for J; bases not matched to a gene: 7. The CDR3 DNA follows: TGTGCCAGCAGACCCGGGACTACGAACAATGAGCAGTTCTTC. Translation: CASRPGTTNNEQFF.

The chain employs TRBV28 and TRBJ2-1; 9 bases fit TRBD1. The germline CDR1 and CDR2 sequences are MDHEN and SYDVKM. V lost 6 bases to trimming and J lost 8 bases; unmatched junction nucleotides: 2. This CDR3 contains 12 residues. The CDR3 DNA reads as TGTGCCAGCAGGGACAGGGGTGATGAGCAGTTCTTC. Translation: CASRDRGDEQFF.

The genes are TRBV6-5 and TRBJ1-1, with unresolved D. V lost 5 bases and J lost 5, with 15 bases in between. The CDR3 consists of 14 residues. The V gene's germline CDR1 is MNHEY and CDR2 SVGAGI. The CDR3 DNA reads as TGTGCCAGCAGTCCAAGGGAAACGGGAACTGAAGCTTTCTTT. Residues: CASSPRETGTEAFF.

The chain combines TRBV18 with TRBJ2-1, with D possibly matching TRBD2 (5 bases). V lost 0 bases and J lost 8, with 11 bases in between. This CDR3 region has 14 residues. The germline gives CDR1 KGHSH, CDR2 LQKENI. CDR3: CASSPPASSYEQFF. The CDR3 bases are TGTGCCAGCTCACCACCGGCTAGCAGCTATGAGCAGTTCTTC.

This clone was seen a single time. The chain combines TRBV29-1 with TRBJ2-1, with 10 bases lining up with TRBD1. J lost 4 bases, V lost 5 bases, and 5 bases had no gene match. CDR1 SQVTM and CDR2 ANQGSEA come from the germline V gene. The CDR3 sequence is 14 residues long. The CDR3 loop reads CSVSRDRGYNEQFF. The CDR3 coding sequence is TGCAGCGTTTCCAGGGACAGGGGATACAATGAGCAGTTCTTC.

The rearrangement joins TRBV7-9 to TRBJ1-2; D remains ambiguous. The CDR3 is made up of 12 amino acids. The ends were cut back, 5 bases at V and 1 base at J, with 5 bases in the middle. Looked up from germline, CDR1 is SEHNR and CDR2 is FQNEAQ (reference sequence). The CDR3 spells CASSPDNYGYTF. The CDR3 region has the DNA TGTGCCAGCAGCCCAGATAACTATGGCTACACCTTC.

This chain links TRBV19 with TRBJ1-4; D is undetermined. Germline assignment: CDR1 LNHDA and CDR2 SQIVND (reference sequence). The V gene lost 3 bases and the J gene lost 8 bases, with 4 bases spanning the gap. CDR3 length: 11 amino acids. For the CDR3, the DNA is TGTGCCAGTAGTATCATGGAAAAACTGTTTTTT. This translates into CASSIMEKLFF.

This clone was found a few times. DNA of the CDR3: TGTGCCAGCAGCCCAGGGGGCCACACCGGGGAGCTGTTTTTT. This encodes CASSPGGHTGELFF. J is TRBJ2-2 and V is TRBV11-3; 8 positions match TRBD1. Germline V gives CDR1 SGHNT, CDR2 YENEEA. The V gene end was trimmed by 5 bases and the J gene end by 3 bases; junction bases not matched to a gene: 2. This CDR3 has 14 amino acids.

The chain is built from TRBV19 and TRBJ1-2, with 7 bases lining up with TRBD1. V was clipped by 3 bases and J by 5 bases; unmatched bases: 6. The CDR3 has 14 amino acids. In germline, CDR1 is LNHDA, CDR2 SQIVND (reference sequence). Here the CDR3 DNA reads TGTGCCAGTAGTATCGAACAGGGGCGGTATGGCTACACCTTC. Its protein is CASSIEQGRYGYTF.

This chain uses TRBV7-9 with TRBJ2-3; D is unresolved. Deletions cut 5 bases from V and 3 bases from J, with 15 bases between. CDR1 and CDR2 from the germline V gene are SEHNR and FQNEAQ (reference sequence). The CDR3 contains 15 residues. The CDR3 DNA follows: TGTGCCAGCAGCCCCGTCGCCTTGGGAACAGATACGCAGTATTTT. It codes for CASSPVALGTDTQYF.

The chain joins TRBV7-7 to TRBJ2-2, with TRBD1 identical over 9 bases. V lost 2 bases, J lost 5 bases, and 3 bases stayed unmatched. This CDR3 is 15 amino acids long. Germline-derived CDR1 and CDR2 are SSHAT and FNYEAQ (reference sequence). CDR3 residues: CASSLMGQGTGELFF. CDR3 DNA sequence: TGTGCCAGCAGCTTAATGGGACAGGGAACCGGGGAGCTGTTTTTT.

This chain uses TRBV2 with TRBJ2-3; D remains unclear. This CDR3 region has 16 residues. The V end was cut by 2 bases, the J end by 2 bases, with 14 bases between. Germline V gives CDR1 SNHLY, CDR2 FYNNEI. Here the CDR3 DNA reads TGTGCCAGCAGTGAATACCCCACCGCAGTCACAGATACGCAGTATTTT. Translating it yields CASSEYPTAVTDTQYF.

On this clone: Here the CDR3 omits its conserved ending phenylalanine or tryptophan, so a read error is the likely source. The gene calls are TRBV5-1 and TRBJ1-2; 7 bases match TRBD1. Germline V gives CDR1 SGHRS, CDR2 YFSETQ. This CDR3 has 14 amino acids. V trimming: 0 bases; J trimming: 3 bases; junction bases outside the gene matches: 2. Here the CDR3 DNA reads TGCGCCAGCAGCTTGGGAGGGGGCGACTATGGCTACACCCTC. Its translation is CASSLGGGDYGYTL.

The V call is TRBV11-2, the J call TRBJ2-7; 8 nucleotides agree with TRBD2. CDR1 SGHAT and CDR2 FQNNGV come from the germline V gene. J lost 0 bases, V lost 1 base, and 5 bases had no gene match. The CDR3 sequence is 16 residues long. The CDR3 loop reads CASSLAGGRFSYEQYF. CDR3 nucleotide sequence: TGTGCCAGCAGCTTAGCGGGAGGGAGGTTCTCCTACGAGCAGTACTTC.

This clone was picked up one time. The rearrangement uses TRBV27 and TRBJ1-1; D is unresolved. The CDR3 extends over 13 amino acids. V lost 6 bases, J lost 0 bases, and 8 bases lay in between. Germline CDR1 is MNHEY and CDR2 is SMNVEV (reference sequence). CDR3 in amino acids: CASRIRLNTEAFF. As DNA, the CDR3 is TGTGCCAGCAGAATTCGTCTGAACACTGAAGCTTTCTTT.

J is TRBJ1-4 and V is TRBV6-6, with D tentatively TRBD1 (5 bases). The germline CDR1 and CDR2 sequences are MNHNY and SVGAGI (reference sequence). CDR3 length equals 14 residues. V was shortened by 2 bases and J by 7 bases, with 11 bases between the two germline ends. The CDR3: CASSYGGGGEKLFF. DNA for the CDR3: TGTGCCAGCAGTTACGGTGGGGGGGGTGAAAAACTGTTTTTT.

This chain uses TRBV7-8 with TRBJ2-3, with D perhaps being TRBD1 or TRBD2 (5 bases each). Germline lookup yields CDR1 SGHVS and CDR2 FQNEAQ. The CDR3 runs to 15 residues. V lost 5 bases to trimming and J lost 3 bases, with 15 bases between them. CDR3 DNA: TGTGCCAGCAGCCTGGGGACCTGGGAGACAGATACGCAGTATTTT. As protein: CASSLGTWETDTQYF.

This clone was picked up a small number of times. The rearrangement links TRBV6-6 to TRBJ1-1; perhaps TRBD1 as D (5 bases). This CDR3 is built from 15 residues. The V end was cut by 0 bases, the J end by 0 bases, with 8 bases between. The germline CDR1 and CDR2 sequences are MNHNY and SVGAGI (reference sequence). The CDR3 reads CASSYSTRVNTEAFF. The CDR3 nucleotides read TGTGCCAGCAGTTACTCGACCAGGGTGAACACTGAAGCTTTCTTT.

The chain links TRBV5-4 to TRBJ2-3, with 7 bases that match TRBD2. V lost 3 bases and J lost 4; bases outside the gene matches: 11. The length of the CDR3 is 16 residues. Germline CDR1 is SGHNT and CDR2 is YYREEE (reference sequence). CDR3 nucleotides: TGTGCCAGCAGCTCCCCCCAGCGGGATGGGGCAGATACGCAGTATTTT. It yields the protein CASSSPQRDGADTQYF.

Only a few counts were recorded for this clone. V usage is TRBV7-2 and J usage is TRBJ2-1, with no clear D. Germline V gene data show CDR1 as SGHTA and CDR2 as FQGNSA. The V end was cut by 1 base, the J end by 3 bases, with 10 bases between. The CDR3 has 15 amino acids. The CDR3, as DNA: TGTGCCAGCAGCTTAGGCGGTTCTCACTACAATGAGCAGTTCTTC. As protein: CASSLGGSHYNEQFF.

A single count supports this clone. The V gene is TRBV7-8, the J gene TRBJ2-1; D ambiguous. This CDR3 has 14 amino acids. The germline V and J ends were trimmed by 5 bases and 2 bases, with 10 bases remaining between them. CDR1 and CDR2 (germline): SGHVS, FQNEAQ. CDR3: CASSPILTYNEQFF. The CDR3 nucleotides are TGTGCCAGCAGCCCCATTCTTACCTACAATGAGCAGTTCTTC.

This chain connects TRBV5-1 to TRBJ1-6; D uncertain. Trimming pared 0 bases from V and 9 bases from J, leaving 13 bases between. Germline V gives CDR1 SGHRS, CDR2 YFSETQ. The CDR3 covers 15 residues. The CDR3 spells CASSLAERESSPLHF. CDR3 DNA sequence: TGCGCCAGCAGCTTGGCCGAAAGGGAAAGTTCACCCCTCCACTTT.

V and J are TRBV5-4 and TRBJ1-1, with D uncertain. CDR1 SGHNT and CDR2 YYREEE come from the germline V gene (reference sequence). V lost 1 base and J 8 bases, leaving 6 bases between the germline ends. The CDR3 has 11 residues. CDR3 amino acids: CASSLLEEAFF. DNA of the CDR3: TGTGCCAGCAGCTTGTTGGAGGAAGCTTTCTTT.

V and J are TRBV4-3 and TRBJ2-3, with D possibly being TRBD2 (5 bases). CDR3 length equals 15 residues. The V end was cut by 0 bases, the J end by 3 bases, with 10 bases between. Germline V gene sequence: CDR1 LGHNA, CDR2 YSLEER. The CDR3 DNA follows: TGCGCCAGCAGCCAAGAGAGGGAATGGACAGATACGCAGTATTTT. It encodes CASSQEREWTDTQYF.